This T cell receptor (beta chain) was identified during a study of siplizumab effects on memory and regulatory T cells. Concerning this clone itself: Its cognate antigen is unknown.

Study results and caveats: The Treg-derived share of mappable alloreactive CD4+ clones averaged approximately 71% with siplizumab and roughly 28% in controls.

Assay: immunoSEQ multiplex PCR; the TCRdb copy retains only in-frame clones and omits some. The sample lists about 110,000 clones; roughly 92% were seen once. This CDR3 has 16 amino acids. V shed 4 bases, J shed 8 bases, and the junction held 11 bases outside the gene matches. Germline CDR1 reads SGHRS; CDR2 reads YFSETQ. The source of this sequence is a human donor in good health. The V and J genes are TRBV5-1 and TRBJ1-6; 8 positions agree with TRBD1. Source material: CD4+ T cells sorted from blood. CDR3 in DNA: TGCGCCAGCAGCCGTAGTCCAGGGGGCCCAGATTCACCCCTCCACTTT. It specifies CASSRSPGGPDSPLHF.